A selection of T cell receptor beta chains follows, all from one sample in a study of T cell responses to AZD1222 COVID-19 vaccine. The method was immunoSEQ multiplex PCR; TCRdb's version includes in-frame clones alone and lacks a portion of them. The sample consists of approximately 130,000 clones, 75% to 85% of them appearing once. The sequencing used peripheral blood, collected 28 days after the second dose of the MenACWY control vaccine. These receptor sequences come from an adult who received the MenACWY meningococcal vaccine as a control. Each CDR3 is given with its conserved first and last residue.

J gene | V gene | CDR3 protein
TRBJ2-2 | TRBV7-9 | CASSLARTGITGELFF
TRBJ2-7 | TRBV18 | CASSPPPSGEQYF
TRBJ2-6 | TRBV5-1 | CASSGGTGGTNVLTF
TRBJ2-7 | TRBV13 | CASSLGLDTYEQYF
TRBJ2-5 | TRBV2 | CASSERYQETQYF
TRBJ2-1 | TRBV19 | CASSIVGTSSEQFF
TRBJ1-1 | TRBV15 | CATGKGQSAQNTEAFF
TRBJ1-2 | TRBV9 | CASSVVGFYGYTF
TRBJ1-2 | TRBV27 | CASKPRGGGKVPGYTF
TRBJ1-4 | TRBV9 | CASSPRQGPNEKLFF
TRBJ2-3 | TRBV6-5 | CASTPPGIHTQYF
TRBJ1-6 | TRBV7-2 | CASSPGSVAPLHF
TRBJ2-2 | TRBV6-5 | CASRGTGTTTGELFF
TRBJ1-6 | TRBV6-1 | CASSEGPSGYLWNSPLHF
TRBJ2-3 | TRBV6-5 | CASSYSGPDTQYF
TRBJ2-1 | TRBV3-1/TRBV3-2 | CASSQEVRGANNEQFF
TRBJ2-1 | TRBV7-2 | CASSLQGADYNEQFF
TRBJ2-1 | TRBV24-1 | CATSDRAGAPGNEQFF
TRBJ2-6 | TRBV7-2 | CASTSSGANVLTF
TRBJ1-4 | TRBV7-9 | CASSSMVPRVEAKLFF
TRBJ1-6 | TRBV6-6 | CASRQGSSSPLHF
TRBJ1-2 | TRBV10-3 | CAIGGGDYGYTF
TRBJ1-2 | TRBV9 | CASSVEGGLMSGYTF